One sample yielded the 30 T cell receptor beta chains listed below, sequenced in a study of metastatic and nonmetastatic thyroid tumors (TCRdb year 2020). The library was generated by PCR. TCRdb shows the sequencer as Illumina HiSeq 4000. The raw public reads went through TCRdb reprocessing: fastp at Q25, MiXCR clone calling, in-frame beta chains kept. The sample table records some 16,000 clones; 24% of these occur just once. The ten largest clones represent under 9.5% of the sample. No patient had received any treatment before thyroid surgery. Sequencing used tumor tissue. These TCRs come from a female donor with papillary thyroid cancer or a benign thyroid nodule (not recorded which). Some clones in this sample may be carry-over from other donors' samples.

By share of the sample, this clone is medium-sized. V is TRBV14 and J is TRBJ2-7; D gene uncertain. The CDR3 spans 14 residues. Germline CDR1 reads SGHDN; CDR2 reads FVKESK. Trimming removed 1 base from V and 2 bases from J, with 9 bases in between. CDR3 sequence reads: CASSQVGRPYEQYF. The CDR3 nucleotides are TGTGCCAGCAGCCAAGTGGGCCGGCCCTACGAGCAGTACTTC.

This clone was recorded only once. The V and J genes are TRBV3-1 and TRBJ2-7; possibly TRBD2 for D (6 bases). Germline CDR1 and CDR2: LGHDT and YNNKEL (reference sequence). V was trimmed by 4 bases and J by 4 bases, leaving 14 bases between them. This CDR3 has 14 amino acids. The CDR3, as DNA: TGTGCCAGCAGCCCGTGGGGGGATCGATACGAGCAGTACTTC. It yields the protein CASSPWGDRYEQYF.

V gene TRBV20-1 combines with J gene TRBJ2-7, with unresolved D. Per germline, CDR1 DFQATT and CDR2 SNEGSKA (reference sequence). The ends were cut back, 8 bases at V and 4 bases at J, with 12 bases in the middle. This CDR3 has 11 amino acids. This CDR3 is CSSGPQYEQYF. The CDR3 nucleotides are TGCAGTTCCGGGCCTCAGTACGAGCAGTACTTC.

This clone is labeled medium-sized (0.01 to 0.1%). J is TRBJ2-7 and V is TRBV2; 10 bases agree with TRBD1. The CDR3 extends over 13 amino acids. CDR1 and CDR2 from the germline V gene are SNHLY and FYNNEI. V shed 6 bases and J 7 bases; nucleotides not matched to a gene: 6. CDR3 nucleotide sequence: TGTGCCAGCAGGGGGACAGGGGCTGGGGAGCAGTACTTC. Residues: CASRGTGAGEQYF.

V and J are TRBV20-1 and TRBJ1-6, with 8 positions matching TRBD1. Trimming took 3 bases from V and 9 from J; bases not matched to a gene: 4. Per germline, CDR1 DFQATT and CDR2 SNEGSKA (reference sequence). The CDR3 runs to 13 residues. The CDR3: CSARDRESSPLHF. The CDR3 coding sequence is TGCAGTGCTAGGGACAGGGAAAGTTCACCCCTCCACTTT.

This clone was found many times. J is TRBJ2-2 and V is TRBV4-3; perhaps TRBD1 as D (5 bases). V was pared by 0 bases and J by 5 bases, with 19 bases between. CDR3 length equals 18 residues. CDR1 LGHNA and CDR2 YSLEER come from the germline V gene. In nucleotides, the CDR3 is TGCGCCAGCAGCCAAGATCCCCGGCAGGGCGCGAGGACCGGGGAGCTGTTTTTT. Its translation is CASSQDPRQGARTGELFF.

This clone has at least ten counts. This chain connects TRBV7-3 to TRBJ2-5; 8 bases are a match to TRBD1. The V and J ends lost 4 bases and 1 base, in that order; junction bases with no gene match: 5. The CDR3 contains 15 residues. Germline V CDR1 and CDR2: SGHTA, FQGTGA. This CDR3 reads CASSSGQASQETQYF. CDR3 DNA: TGTGCCAGCAGCTCGGGACAGGCCTCCCAAGAGACCCAGTACTTC.

This clone occurred a few times. This sequence joins TRBV4-2 and TRBJ2-1, with 10 bases identical to TRBD1. CDR3 length equals 15 residues. CDR1 LGHNA and CDR2 YNFKEQ come from the germline V gene. V was pared by 2 bases and J by 6 bases, with 4 bases of the junction left unmatched. This CDR3 reads CASSQPGTGVNEQFF. The CDR3 DNA follows: TGTGCCAGCAGCCAACCCGGGACAGGGGTCAATGAGCAGTTCTTC.

This rearrangement joins TRBV6-4 to TRBJ1-5; D gene unclear. The CDR3 totals 12 residues. CDR1 is MRHNA and CDR2 is SNTAGT in the germline V gene. V was pared by 11 bases and J by 1 base, with 9 bases between. CDR3 bases: TGTGCCGTATTACCGAGCAATCAGCCCCAGCATTTT. It specifies CAVLPSNQPQHF.

The rearrangement uses TRBV27 and TRBJ1-2; TRBD1 matches at 9 bases. J gave up 6 bases and V 6 bases, and 14 bases lay outside the gene matches. The germline gives CDR1 MNHEY, CDR2 SMNVEV (reference sequence). The CDR3 consists of 16 residues. In DNA, the CDR3 is TGTGCCAGCAGAAGGAGACGGGGACAGGGTGGCCATGGCTACACCTTC. Translation: CASRRRRGQGGHGYTF.

This clone ranks as medium-sized. The CDR3 sequence is CASSLSLAGQYEQYF. In nucleotides, the CDR3 is TGTGCCAGCAGCTTGAGCCTAGCGGGTCAGTACGAGCAGTACTTC. The chain recombines TRBV7-9 with TRBJ2-7; 8 bases map to TRBD2. Germline loops: CDR1 SEHNR, CDR2 FQNEAQ (reference sequence). This CDR3 spans 15 amino acids. The V and J ends lost 3 bases and 4 bases, in that order; junction bases with no gene match: 8.

This clone is classed as medium-sized. The CDR3 region is CASSANGPRGPHSNQPQHF. In nucleotides, the CDR3 is TGTGCCAGCAGTGCCAACGGGCCCCGCGGTCCCCATAGCAATCAGCCCCAGCATTTT. This chain joins TRBV28 and TRBJ1-5; D uncertain. The CDR3 contains 19 residues. Trimming took 5 bases from V and 0 from J, leaving 23 bases between them. CDR1 is MDHEN, CDR2 SYDVKM, per germline.

In this sample, this clone turned up a few times. The chain employs TRBV27 and TRBJ1-2; no clear D gene. The CDR3 contains 15 residues. V shed 5 bases and J shed 0 bases, with 13 bases lying between them. Germline loops: CDR1 MNHEY, CDR2 SMNVEV (reference sequence). The chain's CDR3 is CASSPTLGPNYGYTF. CDR3 sequence (DNA): TGTGCCAGCAGTCCCACACTCGGACCTAACTATGGCTACACCTTC.

This clone was observed many times. The CDR3 bases are TGTGCCAGCAGCTTAGGGGGGTGGGAGTGGTTCTTC. Translated, it gives CASSLGGWEWFF. The chain joins TRBV7-8 to TRBJ2-1; D assignment may be TRBD1 or TRBD2 (5 bases each). In germline, CDR1 is SGHVS, CDR2 FQNEAQ. The CDR3 covers 12 residues. The V end lost 1 base, the J end lost 15 bases, and 13 bases lay between the germline ends.

This clone has at least ten counts. V and J are TRBV20-1 and TRBJ2-2; 12 bases map to TRBD2. V lost 5 bases, J lost 5 bases, and 6 bases stayed unmatched. CDR1 is DFQATT and CDR2 is SNEGSKA in the germline V gene (reference sequence). The CDR3 runs 15 residues. CDR3 region: CSASLAGGPTGELFF. CDR3 DNA: TGCAGTGCTTCCCTAGCGGGAGGGCCAACCGGGGAGCTGTTTTTT.

The CDR3 spells CASSLPRDGPTGELFF. In DNA, the CDR3 is TGCGCCAGCAGCCTACCTCGGGACGGGCCTACCGGGGAGCTGTTTTTT. The V gene is TRBV4-1, the J gene TRBJ2-2, with D perhaps matching TRBD1 or TRBD2 (5 bases each). This CDR3 is built from 16 residues. V gave up 4 bases and J gave up 5 bases, with 17 bases separating them. Germline lookup yields CDR1 MGHRA and CDR2 YSYEKL.

This clone ranks as medium-sized. The chain combines TRBV6-1 with TRBJ1-1; 10 nucleotides line up with TRBD1. The CDR3 is 16 residues long. Per germline, CDR1 MNHNS and CDR2 SASEGT. V lost 5 bases, J lost 1 base, and 7 bases stayed unmatched. The CDR3 DNA sequence: TGTGCCAGCAGTTCTGGGACAGGGGAGGGGAACACTGAAGCTTTCTTT. Translating gives CASSSGTGEGNTEAFF.

This clone is medium-sized. This rearrangement joins TRBV6-2 or TRBV6-3 to TRBJ2-1; 8 bases fit TRBD2. Germline V CDR1 and CDR2: MNHEY, SVGEGT. Trimming removed 11 bases from V and 9 bases from J; junction bases left unmatched: 15. The CDR3 length is 14 residues. The chain's CDR3 is CASQVASGLSEQFF. CDR3 sequence (DNA): TGTGCCTCTCAGGTCGCTAGCGGGCTTAGTGAGCAGTTCTTC.

The J gene is TRBJ2-1, the V gene TRBV13, with D perhaps TRBD2 (5 bases). There are 16 residues in the CDR3. The germline V and J ends were trimmed by 5 bases and 2 bases, with 16 bases remaining between them. Per germline, CDR1 PRHDT and CDR2 FYEKMQ (reference sequence). CDR3 nucleotide sequence: TGTGCCAGCAGCCAAAAAAGCGGAGACGCCTACAATGAGCAGTTCTTC. This codes for CASSQKSGDAYNEQFF.

This clone was found many times. The rearrangement links TRBV11-3 to TRBJ2-1, with TRBD1 matching over 8 bases. The J segment lost 8 bases and the V segment lost 5 bases, leaving 5 bases of the junction unmatched. The CDR3 loop spans 13 amino acids. The germline V gene encodes CDR1 SGHNT and CDR2 YENEEA. The CDR3 sequence is CASSTGQGDEQFF. CDR3 sequence (DNA): TGTGCCAGCAGCACCGGACAGGGCGATGAGCAGTTCTTC.

This clone showed up many times. The chain uses TRBV25-1 and TRBJ1-4; 7 bases agree with TRBD1. The CDR3 consists of 14 residues. The ends lost 3 bases at V and 8 bases at J; junction bases unmatched: 6. Germline V lookup: CDR1 MGHDK, CDR2 SYGVNS. CDR3 sequence reads: CASSDLGGGEKLFF. CDR3 in DNA: TGTGCCAGCAGTGATTTAGGGGGCGGAGAAAAACTGTTTTTT.

This clone was detected a few times. J is TRBJ2-7 and V is TRBV28, with a weak D call TRBD2 (5 bases). The CDR3 runs 17 residues. From germline, CDR1 is MDHEN and CDR2 SYDVKM. V was clipped by 0 bases and J by 7 bases, with 22 bases between them. Here the CDR3 reads CASSLWGRVGSGYEQYF. CDR3 in DNA: TGTGCCAGCAGTTTATGGGGAAGAGTGGGTTCGGGATATGAGCAGTACTTC.

J is TRBJ2-7 and V is TRBV18; 8 positions agree with TRBD2. V trimming: 6 bases; J trimming: 3 bases; junction bases outside the gene matches: 13. CDR3 length equals 16 residues. CDR1 and CDR2 (germline): KGHSH, LQKENI. The CDR3 protein is CASSPGAGSGGYEQYF. DNA of the CDR3: TGTGCCAGCTCTCCAGGGGCTGGGAGCGGGGGCTACGAGCAGTACTTC.

This clone has just a few counts. A much larger clonotype is one base distant, so this may be a read error. The chain joins TRBV7-6 to TRBJ2-5, with TRBD2 identical over 14 bases. This CDR3 is 15 amino acids long. Germline CDR1 SGHVS, CDR2 FNYEAQ. The junction had 5 bases not matched to a gene; V was cut back by 4 bases and J by 7 bases. CDR3 DNA sequence: TGTGCCAGCAGCTCCGGGACTAGCGGGAGAGTGACCCAGTACTTC. Amino acid sequence: CASSSGTSGRVTQYF.

This clone has ten or more counts. With a much larger clone just one base away, this may be a read error. This rearrangement joins TRBV19 to TRBJ1-2, with no clear D. CDR1 is LNHDA and CDR2 is SQIVND in the germline V gene (reference sequence). This CDR3 region has 13 residues. The CDR3 DNA follows: TGTGCCAGTAGTATAACAACTAACTATAGCTACACCTTC. It specifies CASSITTNYSYTF.

The chain employs TRBV28 and TRBJ2-7; the match to TRBD2 covers 9 bases. This CDR3 region has 16 residues. J was trimmed by 0 bases and V by 5 bases; bases with no gene match: 8. The germline CDR1 and CDR2 sequences are MDHEN and SYDVKM. CDR3 DNA: TGTGCCAGCAGTCCTCGACTAGCGGAGCCCTCCTACGAGCAGTACTTC. Its translation: CASSPRLAEPSYEQYF.

This clone is medium-sized by share. J is TRBJ2-7 and V is TRBV20-1; the D is unclear. This CDR3 spans 11 amino acids. Deletions cut 3 bases from V and 2 bases from J, with 5 bases between. The germline CDR1 and CDR2 sequences are DFQATT and SNEGSKA (reference sequence). The CDR3 loop reads CSARATYEQYF. In DNA, the CDR3 is TGCAGTGCTAGGGCCACCTACGAGCAGTACTTC.

This clone was counted at least ten times. The chain joins TRBV7-9 to TRBJ2-2; the D is unclear. Germline values: CDR1 SEHNR, CDR2 FQNEAQ (reference sequence). This CDR3 comprises 13 residues. V was clipped by 7 bases and J by 7 bases, with 13 bases between them. DNA of the CDR3: TGTGCCAGCAACTTGGGGTTTGACGGGGAGCTGTTTTTT. It specifies CASNLGFDGELFF.

The sample holds a few counts of this clone. At one end the junction does not follow the germline gene, possibly because of a read error. The V and J genes are TRBV6-2 or TRBV6-3 and TRBJ2-1; no clear D gene. The CDR3 has 13 amino acids. The germline gives CDR1 MNHEY, CDR2 SVGEGT. Written as DNA, the CDR3 is TGTGCCAGCAGTTACTCGTCTATGAATGAGCAGTCCTTC. This sequence encodes CASSYSSMNEQSF.

The gene calls are TRBV6-2 or TRBV6-3 and TRBJ2-2; D might be TRBD2 (7 bases). Between the trimmed V and J ends, which lost 2 bases and 1 base, there was a span of 23 bases. CDR3 length: 20 residues. The germline V gene encodes CDR1 MNHEY and CDR2 SVGEGT. Written as DNA, the CDR3 is TGTGCCAGCAGTTACCGGGGGGTGGCTGGCGGGACACTGAACACCGGGGAGCTGTTTTTT. It specifies CASSYRGVAGGTLNTGELFF.